This paragraph reports one T cell receptor beta chain. Antigen specificity is unknown. Other DNA sequences in this specimen translate into the identical CDR3. Terminally differentiated effector memory CD45RA+ cells were excluded by CCR7 positive selection of CD45RO-negative cells. Profiling relied on immunoSEQ multiplex PCR, and the TCRdb table lists in-frame clones only, not all of them. The repertoire holds about 2 million clones, roughly 94% seen once, with more than 0.9% in the top ten. This record comes from a study of shared clonotypes between healthy human individuals. General study findings and limits: Large sequencing depth failed to make sorted-subset sequencing complete, rarefaction showed. Around 5% was the fraction of naive CD4 clonotypes found shared across a handful of donors. Relative to their counterparts shared across all four donors, non-shared clonotypes exhibited diminished generation probabilities.

V was trimmed by 2 bases and J by 1 base, leaving 7 bases between them. The germline V gene has CDR1 SGHDT and CDR2 YYEEEE. The CDR3 extends over 13 amino acids. The chain joins TRBV5-6 to TRBJ2-7, with D hard to call. Sample: naive CD8+ T cells sorted from blood. The clonotype originates from a man aged 18 to 35 in good health. This CDR3 reads CASSFGISYEQYF. In DNA form, the CDR3 reads TGTGCCAGCAGCTTTGGAATATCCTACGAGCAGTACTTC.